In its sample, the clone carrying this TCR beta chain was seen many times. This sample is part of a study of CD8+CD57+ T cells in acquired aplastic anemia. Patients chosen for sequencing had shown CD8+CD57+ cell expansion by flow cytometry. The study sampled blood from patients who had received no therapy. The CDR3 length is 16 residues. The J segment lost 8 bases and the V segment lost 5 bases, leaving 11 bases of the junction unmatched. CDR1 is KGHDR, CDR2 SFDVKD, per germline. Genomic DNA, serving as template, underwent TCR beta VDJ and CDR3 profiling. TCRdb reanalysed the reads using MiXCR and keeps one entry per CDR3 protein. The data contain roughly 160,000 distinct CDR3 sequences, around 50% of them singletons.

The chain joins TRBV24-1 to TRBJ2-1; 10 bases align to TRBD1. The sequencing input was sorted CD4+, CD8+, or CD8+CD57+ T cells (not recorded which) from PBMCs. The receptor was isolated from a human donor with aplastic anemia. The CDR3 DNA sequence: TGTGCCACCAGTGGCCCCCGGGACAGGGGAACCGATGAGCAGTTCTTC. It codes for CATSGPRDRGTDEQFF.